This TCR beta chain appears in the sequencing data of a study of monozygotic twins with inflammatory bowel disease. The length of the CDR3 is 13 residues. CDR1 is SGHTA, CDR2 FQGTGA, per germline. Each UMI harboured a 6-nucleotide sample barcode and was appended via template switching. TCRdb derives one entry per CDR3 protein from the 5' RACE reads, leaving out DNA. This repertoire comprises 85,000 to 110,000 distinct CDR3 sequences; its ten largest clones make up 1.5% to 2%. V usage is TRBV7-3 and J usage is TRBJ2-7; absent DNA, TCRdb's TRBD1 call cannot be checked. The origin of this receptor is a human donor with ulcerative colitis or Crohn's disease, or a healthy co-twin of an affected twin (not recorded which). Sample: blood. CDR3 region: CASSPGPIYEQYF.